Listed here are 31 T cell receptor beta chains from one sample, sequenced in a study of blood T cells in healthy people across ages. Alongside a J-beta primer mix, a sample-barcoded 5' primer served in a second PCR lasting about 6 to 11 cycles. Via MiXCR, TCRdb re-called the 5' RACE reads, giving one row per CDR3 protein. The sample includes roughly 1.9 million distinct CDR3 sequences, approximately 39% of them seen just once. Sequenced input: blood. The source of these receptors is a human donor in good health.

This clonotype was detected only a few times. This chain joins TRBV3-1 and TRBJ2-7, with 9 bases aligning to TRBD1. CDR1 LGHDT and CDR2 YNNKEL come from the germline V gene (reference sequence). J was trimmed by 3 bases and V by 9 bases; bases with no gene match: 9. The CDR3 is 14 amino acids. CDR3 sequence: CASRRGTGNYEQYF. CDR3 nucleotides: TGTGCCAGTCGCCGCGGGACAGGGAACTACGAGCAGTACTTC.

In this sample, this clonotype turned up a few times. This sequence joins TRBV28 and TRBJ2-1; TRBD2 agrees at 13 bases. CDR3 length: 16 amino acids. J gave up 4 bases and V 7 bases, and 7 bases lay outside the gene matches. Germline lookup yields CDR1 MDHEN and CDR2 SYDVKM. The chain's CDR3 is CASIAPGLAGYNEQFF. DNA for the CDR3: TGTGCCAGCATAGCACCGGGACTAGCGGGATACAATGAGCAGTTCTTC.

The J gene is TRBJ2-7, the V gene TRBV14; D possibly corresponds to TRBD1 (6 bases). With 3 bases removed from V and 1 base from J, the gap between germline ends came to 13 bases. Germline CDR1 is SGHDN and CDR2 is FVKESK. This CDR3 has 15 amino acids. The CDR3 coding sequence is TGTGCCAGCAGCCATCCCGGACAGACTTCCTACGAGCAGTACTTC. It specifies CASSHPGQTSYEQYF.

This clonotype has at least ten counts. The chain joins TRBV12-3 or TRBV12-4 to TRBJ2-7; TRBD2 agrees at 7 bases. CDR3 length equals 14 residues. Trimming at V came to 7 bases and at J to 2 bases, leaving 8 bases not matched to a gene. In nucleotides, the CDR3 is TGTGCCAGCAATATCCGCGGGGGACCCTACGAGCAGTACTTC. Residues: CASNIRGGPYEQYF.

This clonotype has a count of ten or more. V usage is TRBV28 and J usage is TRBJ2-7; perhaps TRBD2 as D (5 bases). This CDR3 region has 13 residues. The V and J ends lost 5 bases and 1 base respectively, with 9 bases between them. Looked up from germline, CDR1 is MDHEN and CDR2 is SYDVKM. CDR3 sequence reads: CASSHRGSYEQYF. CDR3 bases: TGTGCCAGCAGTCATCGGGGATCCTACGAGCAGTACTTC.

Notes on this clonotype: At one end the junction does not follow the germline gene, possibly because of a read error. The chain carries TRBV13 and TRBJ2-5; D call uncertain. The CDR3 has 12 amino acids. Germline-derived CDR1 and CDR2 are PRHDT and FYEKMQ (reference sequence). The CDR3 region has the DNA TGTGCCAGCAGCTTAGGACGAGAGTCCCAGTACTTC. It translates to CASSLGRESQYF.

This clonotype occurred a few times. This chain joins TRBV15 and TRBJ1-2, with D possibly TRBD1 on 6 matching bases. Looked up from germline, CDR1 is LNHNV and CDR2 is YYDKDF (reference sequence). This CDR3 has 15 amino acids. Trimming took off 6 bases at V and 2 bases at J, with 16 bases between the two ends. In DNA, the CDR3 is TGTGCCACCAGTCCCAAGACAGGCGGAAACTATGGCTACACCTTC. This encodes CATSPKTGGNYGYTF. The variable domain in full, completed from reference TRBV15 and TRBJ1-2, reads DAMVIQNPRYQVTQFGKPVTLSCSQTLNHNVMYWYQQKSSQAPKLLFHYYDKDFNNEADTPDNFQSRRPNTSFCFLDIRSPGLGDTAMYLCATSPKTGGNYGYTFGSGTRLTVV.

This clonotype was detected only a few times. In nucleotides, the CDR3 is TGTGCCAGCAGTTACGATCGGGGTTCTGGGGCCAACGTCCTGACTTTC. Its translation is CASSYDRGSGANVLTF. The gene calls are TRBV6-2 or TRBV6-3 and TRBJ2-6, with D tentatively TRBD2 (5 bases). The CDR3 covers 16 residues. V lost 2 bases, J lost 1 base, and 9 bases lay in between. CDR1 and CDR2 (germline): MNHEY, SVGEGT.

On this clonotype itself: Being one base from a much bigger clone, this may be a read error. The DNA of the CDR3 is TGCAGCGTTGTAGGGGCAGGGGTGGCCACTGAAACTTTCTTT. It specifies CSVVGAGVATETFF. The chain links TRBV29-1 to TRBJ1-1, with D possibly being TRBD1 (6 bases). The CDR3 is 14 residues long. The germline gives CDR1 SQVTM, CDR2 ANQGSEA.

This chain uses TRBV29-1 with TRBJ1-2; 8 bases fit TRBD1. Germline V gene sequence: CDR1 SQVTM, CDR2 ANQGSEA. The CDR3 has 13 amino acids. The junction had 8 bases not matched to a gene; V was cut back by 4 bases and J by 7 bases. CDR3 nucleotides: TGCAGCGTTGGTGTGCAGGGGGCAGGTGGCTACACCTTC. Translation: CSVGVQGAGGYTF.

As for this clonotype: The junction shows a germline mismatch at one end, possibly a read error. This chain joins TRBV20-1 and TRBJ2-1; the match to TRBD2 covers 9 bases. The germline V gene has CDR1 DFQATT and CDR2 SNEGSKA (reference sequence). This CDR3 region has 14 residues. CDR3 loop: CSANPGLAYNEQVF. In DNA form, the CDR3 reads TGCAGTGCCAACCCGGGACTAGCCTACAATGAGCAGGTCTTC.

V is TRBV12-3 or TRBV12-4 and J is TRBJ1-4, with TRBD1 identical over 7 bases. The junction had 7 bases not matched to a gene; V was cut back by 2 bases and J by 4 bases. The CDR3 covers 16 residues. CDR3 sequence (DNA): TGTGCCAGCAGTTTATCCGCAACAGGGGATAATGAAAAACTGTTTTTT. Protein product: CASSLSATGDNEKLFF.

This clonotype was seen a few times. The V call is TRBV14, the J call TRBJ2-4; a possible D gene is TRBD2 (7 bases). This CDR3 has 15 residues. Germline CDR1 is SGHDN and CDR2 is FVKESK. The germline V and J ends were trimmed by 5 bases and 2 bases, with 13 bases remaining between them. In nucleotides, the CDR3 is TGTGCCAGCAGCTACTCGGGGGGCCCCAAAAACATTCAGTACTTC. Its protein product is CASSYSGGPKNIQYF.

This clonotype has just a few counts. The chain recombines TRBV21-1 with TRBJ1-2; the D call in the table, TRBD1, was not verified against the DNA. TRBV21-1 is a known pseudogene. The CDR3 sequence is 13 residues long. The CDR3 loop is CASSTLGRGGYTF. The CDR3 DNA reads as TGTGCCAGCAGCACGTTGGGAAGGGGTGGCTACACCTTC.

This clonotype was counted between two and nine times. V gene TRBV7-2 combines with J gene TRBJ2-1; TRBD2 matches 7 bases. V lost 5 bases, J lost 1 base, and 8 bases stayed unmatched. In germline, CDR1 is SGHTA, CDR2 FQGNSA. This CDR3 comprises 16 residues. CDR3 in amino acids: CASSLTGGGSYNEQFF. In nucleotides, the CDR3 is TGTGCCAGCAGCCTGACGGGGGGAGGGTCCTACAATGAGCAGTTCTTC.

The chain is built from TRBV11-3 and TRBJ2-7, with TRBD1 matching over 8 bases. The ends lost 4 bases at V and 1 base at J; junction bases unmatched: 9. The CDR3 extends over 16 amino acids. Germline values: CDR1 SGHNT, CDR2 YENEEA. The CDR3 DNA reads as TGTGCCAGCAGCTCCTGGACAGGGAGTCATTCCTACGAGCAGTACTTC. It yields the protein CASSSWTGSHSYEQYF. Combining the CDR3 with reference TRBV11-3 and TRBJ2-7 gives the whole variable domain EAGVVQSPRYKIIEKKQPVAFWCNPISGHNTLYWYLQNLGQGPELLIRYENEEAVDDSQLPKDRFSAERLKGVDSTLKIQPAELGDSAVYLCASSSWTGSHSYEQYFGPGTRLTVT.

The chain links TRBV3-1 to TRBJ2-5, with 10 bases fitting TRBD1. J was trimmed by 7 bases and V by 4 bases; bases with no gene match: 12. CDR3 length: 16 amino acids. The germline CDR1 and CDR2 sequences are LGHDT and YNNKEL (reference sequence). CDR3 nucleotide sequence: TGTGCCAGCAGCCCAGGACAGGGGGTTTCCCAACCGACCCAGTACTTC. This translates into CASSPGQGVSQPTQYF.

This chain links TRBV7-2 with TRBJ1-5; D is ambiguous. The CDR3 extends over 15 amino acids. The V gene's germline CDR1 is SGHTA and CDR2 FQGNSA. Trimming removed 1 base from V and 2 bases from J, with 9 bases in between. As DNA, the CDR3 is TGTGCCAGCAGCTTAGAGATGGGCCGCAATCAGCCCCAGCATTTT. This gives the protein CASSLEMGRNQPQHF.

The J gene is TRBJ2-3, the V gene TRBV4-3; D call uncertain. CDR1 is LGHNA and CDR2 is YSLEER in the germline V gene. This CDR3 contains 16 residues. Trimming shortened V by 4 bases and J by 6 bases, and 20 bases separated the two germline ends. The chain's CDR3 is CASSRYVGSIWDTQYF. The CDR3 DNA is TGCGCCAGCAGCCGTTACGTAGGGTCTATTTGGGATACGCAGTATTTT.

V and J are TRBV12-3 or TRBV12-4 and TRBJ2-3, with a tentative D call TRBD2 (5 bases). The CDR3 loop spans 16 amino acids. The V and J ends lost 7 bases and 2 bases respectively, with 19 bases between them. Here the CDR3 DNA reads TGTGCCAGCAACAAGGAGGTAGAGCCATTCACAGATACGCAGTATTTT. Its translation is CASNKEVEPFTDTQYF.

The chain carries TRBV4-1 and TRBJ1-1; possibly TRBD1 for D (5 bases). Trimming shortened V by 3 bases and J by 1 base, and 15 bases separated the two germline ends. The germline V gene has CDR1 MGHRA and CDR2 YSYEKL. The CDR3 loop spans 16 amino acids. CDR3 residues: CASSHIGFGGNTEAFF. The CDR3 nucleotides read TGCGCCAGCAGCCATATTGGATTTGGGGGGAACACTGAAGCTTTCTTT.

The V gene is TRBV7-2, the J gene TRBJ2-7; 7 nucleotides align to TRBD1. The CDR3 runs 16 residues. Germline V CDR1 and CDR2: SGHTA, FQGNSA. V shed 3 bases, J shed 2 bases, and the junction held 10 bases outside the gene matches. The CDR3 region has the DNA TGTGCCAGCAGCTTCAACGCGGACAGGACAACCTACGAGCAGTACTTC. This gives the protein CASSFNADRTTYEQYF.

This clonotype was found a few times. The CDR3 sequence is CASKRGDTGELFF. DNA for the CDR3: TGTGCCAGCAAACGGGGGGACACCGGGGAGCTGTTTTTT. This rearrangement joins TRBV9 to TRBJ2-2; TRBD2 matches 7 bases. This CDR3 has 13 amino acids. V dropped 6 bases and J dropped 3; count of bases not matched to a gene: 2. Germline CDR1 and CDR2: SGDLS and YYNGEE.

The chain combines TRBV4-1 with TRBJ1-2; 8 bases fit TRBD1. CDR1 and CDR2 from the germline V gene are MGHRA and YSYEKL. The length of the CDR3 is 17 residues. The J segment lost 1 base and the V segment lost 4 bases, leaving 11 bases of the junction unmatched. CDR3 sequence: CASSPAQDRAYNYGYTF. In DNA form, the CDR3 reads TGCGCCAGCAGCCCAGCCCAGGACAGGGCTTATAACTATGGCTACACCTTC.

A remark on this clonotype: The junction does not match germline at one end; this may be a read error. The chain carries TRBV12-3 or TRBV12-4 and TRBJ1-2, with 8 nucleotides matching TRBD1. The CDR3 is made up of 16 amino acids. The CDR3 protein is CASSDRTGRLNYGYTF. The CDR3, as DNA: TGTGCCAGCAGTGATCGGACAGGGCGGTTGAACTATGGCTACACCTTT.

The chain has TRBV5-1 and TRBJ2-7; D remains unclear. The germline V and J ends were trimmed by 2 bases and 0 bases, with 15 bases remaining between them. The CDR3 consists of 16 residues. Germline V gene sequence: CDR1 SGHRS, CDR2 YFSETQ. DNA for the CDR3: TGCGCCAGCAGCTTTTCATCATGGCAGCTCTCCTACGAGCAGTACTTC. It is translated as CASSFSSWQLSYEQYF. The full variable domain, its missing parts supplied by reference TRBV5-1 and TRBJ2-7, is KAGVTQTPRYLIKTRGQQVTLSCSPISGHRSVSWYQQTPGQGLQFLFEYFSETQRNKGNFPGRFSGRQFSNSRSEMNVSTLELGDSALYLCASSFSSWQLSYEQYFGPGTRLTVT.

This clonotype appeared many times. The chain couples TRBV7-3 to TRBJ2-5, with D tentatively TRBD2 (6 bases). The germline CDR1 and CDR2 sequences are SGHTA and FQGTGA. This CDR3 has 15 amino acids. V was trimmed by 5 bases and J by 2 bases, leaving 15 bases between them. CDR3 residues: CASSPRRARQETQYF. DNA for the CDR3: TGTGCCAGCAGCCCCCGGAGGGCAAGGCAAGAGACCCAGTACTTC.

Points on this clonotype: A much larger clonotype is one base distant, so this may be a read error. CDR3 bases: TGTACCAGCAGTTTTGCAGGGGAGGGCAATGAGCAGTTCTTC. Amino acid sequence: CTSSFAGEGNEQFF. The rearrangement links TRBV28 to TRBJ2-1; TRBD2 is a possible D gene (7 bases). The CDR3 extends over 14 amino acids. Germline values: CDR1 MDHEN, CDR2 SYDVKM.

CDR3 region: CASSYEGRRGGYTF. CDR3 coding DNA: TGTGCCAGCAGTTACGAGGGGAGAAGAGGGGGCTACACCTTC. This chain joins TRBV6-6 and TRBJ1-2; a possible D gene is TRBD1 (5 bases). Trimming took 2 bases from V and 8 from J, leaving 15 bases between them. The CDR3 consists of 14 residues. Looked up from germline, CDR1 is MNHNY and CDR2 is SVGAGI (reference sequence).

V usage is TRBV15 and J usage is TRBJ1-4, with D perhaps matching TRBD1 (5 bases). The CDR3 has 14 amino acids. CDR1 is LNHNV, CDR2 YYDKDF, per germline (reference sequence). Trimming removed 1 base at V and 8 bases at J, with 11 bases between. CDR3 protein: CATSRVRGNEKLFF. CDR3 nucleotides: TGTGCCACCAGCAGAGTGAGGGGAAACGAAAAACTGTTTTTT.

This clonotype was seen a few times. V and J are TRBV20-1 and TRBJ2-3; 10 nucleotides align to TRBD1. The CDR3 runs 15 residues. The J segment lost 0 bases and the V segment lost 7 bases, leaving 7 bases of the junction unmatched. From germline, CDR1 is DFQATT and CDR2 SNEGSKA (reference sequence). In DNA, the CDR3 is TGCAGTGGGAGACGACAGGGGGCTAGCACAGATACGCAGTATTTT. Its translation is CSGRRQGASTDTQYF.